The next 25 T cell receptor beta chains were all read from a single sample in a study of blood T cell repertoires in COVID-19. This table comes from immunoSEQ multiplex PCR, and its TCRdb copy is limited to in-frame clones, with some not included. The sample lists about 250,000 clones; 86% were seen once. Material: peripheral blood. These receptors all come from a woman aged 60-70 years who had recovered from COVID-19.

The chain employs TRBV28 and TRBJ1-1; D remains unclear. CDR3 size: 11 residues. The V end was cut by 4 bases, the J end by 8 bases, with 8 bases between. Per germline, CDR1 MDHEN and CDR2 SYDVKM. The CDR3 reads CASSSGREAFF. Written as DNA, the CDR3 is TGTGCCAGCAGTTCCGGGAGAGAAGCTTTCTTT.

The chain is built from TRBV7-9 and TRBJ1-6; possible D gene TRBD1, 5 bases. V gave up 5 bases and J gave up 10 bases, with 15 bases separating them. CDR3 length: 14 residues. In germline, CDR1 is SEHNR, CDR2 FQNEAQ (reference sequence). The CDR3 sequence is CASSVPRVGSPLHF. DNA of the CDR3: TGTGCCAGCAGCGTCCCCAGGGTAGGCTCACCCCTCCACTTT.

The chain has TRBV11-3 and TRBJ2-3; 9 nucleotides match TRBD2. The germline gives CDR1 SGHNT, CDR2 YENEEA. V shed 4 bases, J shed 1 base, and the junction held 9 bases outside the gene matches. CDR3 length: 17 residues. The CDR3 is CASSSRVVAGGTDTQYF. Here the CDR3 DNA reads TGTGCCAGCAGCTCCCGAGTGGTAGCGGGGGGCACAGATACGCAGTATTTT. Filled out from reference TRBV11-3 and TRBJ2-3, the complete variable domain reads EAGVVQSPRYKIIEKKQPVAFWCNPISGHNTLYWYLQNLGQGPELLIRYENEEAVDDSQLPKDRFSAERLKGVDSTLKIQPAELGDSAVYLCASSSRVVAGGTDTQYFGPGTRLTVL.

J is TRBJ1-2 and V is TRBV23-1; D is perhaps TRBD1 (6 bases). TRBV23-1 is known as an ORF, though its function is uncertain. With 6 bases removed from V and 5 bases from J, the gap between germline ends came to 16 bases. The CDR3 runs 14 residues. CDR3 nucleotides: TGCGCCAGCAGCCTTCCCGGGACAACTTATGGCTACACCTTC. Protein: CASSLPGTTYGYTF.

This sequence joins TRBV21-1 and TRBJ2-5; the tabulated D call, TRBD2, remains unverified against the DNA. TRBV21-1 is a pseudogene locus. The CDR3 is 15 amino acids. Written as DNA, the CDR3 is TGTGCCAGCAGCAAAGCGGGGAGAGAGCAAGAGACCCAGTACTTC. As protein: CASSKAGREQETQYF.

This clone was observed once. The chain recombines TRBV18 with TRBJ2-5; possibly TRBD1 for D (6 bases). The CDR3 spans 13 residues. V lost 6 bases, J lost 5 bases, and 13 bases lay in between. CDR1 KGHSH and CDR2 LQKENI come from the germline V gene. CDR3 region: CASSPGQSETQYF. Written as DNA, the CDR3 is TGTGCCAGCTCTCCTGGACAGTCGGAGACCCAGTACTTC.

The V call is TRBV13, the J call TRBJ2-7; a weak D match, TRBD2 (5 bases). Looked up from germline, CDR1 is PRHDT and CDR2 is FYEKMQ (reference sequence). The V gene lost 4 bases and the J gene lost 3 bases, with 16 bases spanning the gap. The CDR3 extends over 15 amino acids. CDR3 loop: CASSSAAGVVYEQYF. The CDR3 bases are TGTGCCAGCAGCTCCGCCGCCGGGGTGGTCTACGAGCAGTACTTC.

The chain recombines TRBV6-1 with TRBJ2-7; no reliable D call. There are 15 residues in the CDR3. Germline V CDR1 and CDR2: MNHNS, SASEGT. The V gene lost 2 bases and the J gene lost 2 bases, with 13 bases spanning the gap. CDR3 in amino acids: CASSEMLGEAYEQYF. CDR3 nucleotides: TGTGCCAGCAGTGAAATGTTGGGTGAGGCCTACGAGCAGTACTTC.

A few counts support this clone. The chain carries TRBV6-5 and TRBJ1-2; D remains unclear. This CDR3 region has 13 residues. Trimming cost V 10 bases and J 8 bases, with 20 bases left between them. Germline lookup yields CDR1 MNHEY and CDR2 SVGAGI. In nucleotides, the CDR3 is TGTGCCACCTGCCCCGTTGAGAGGGAAGGCTACACCTTC. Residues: CATCPVEREGYTF.

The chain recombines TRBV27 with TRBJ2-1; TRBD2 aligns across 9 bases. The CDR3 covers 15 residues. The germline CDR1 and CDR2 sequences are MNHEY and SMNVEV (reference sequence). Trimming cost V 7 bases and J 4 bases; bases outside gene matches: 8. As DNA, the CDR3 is TGTGCCAGCACCCGACGACTAGCGGCTTACAATGAGCAGTTCTTC. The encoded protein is CASTRRLAAYNEQFF.

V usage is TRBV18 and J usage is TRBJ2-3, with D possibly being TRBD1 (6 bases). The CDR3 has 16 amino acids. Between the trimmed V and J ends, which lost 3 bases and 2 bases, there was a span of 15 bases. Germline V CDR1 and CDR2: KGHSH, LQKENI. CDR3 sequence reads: CASSPRRQGLTDTQYF. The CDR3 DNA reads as TGTGCCAGCTCACCCCGGCGGCAGGGGCTCACAGATACGCAGTATTTT. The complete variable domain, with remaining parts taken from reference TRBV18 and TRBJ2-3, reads NAGVMQNPRHLVRRRGQEARLRCSPMKGHSHVYWYRQLPEEGLKFMVYLQKENIIDESGMPKERFSAEFPKEGPSILRIQQVVRGDSAAYFCASSPRRQGLTDTQYFGPGTRLTVL.

The DNA of the CDR3 is TGTGCCAGCAGCTTAAACTTCGGGGACAGGGGAAACACCATATATTTT. Residues: CASSLNFGDRGNTIYF. This rearrangement joins TRBV7-6 to TRBJ1-3; 8 bases map to TRBD1. This CDR3 spans 16 amino acids. Germline CDR1 is SGHVS and CDR2 is FNYEAQ. The V and J ends lost 2 bases and 4 bases, in that order; junction bases with no gene match: 7.

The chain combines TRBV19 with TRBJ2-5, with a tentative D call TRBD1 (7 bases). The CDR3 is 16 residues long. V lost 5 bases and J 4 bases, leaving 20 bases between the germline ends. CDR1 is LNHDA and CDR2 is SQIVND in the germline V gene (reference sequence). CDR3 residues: CASSSRRGASRETQYF. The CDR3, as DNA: TGTGCCAGTAGTTCACGCAGGGGGGCAAGTCGAGAGACCCAGTACTTC.

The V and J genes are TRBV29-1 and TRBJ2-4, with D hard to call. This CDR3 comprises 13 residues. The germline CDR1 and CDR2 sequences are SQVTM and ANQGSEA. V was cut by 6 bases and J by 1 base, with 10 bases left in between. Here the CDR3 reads CSVSDTAKNIQYF. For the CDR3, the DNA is TGCAGCGTATCCGACACTGCCAAAAACATTCAGTACTTC. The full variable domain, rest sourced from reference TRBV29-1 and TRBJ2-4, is SAVISQKPSRDICQRGTSLTIQCQVDSQVTMMFWYRQQPGQSLTLIATANQGSEATYESGFVIDKFPISRPNLTFSTLTVSNMSPEDSSIYLCSVSDTAKNIQYFGAGTRLSVL.

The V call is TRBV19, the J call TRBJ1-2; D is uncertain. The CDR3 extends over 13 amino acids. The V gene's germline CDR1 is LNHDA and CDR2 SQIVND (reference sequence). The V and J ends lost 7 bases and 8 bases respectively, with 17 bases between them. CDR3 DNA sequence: TGTGCCAGTACGCGCACGGAGTTTGAGGGCTACACCTTC. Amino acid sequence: CASTRTEFEGYTF. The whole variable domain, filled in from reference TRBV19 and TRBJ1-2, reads DGGITQSPKYLFRKEGQNVTLSCEQNLNHDAMYWYRQDPGQGLRLIYYSQIVNDFQKGDIAEGYSVSREKKESFPLTVTSAQKNPTAFYLCASTRTEFEGYTFGSGTRLTVV.

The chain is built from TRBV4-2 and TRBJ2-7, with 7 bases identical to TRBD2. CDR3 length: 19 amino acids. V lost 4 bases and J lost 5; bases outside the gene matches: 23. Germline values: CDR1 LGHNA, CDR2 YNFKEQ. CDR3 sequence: CASSRAPAGSVRGGDEQYF. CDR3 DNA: TGTGCCAGCAGCCGTGCCCCAGCGGGGTCGGTCCGGGGCGGCGACGAGCAGTACTTC.

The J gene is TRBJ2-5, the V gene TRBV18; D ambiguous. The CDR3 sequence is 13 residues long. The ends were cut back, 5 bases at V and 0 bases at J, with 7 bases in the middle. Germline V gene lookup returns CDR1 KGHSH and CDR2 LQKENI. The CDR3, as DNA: TGTGCCAGCTCATCCTCGTACCAAGAGACCCAGTACTTC. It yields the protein CASSSSYQETQYF.

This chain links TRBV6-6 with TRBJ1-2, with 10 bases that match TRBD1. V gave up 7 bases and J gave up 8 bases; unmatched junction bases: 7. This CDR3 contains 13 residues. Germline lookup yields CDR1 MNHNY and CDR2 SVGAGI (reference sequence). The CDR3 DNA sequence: TGTGCCAGCATCCTGGGACAGGGGAGCGGCTACACCTTC. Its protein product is CASILGQGSGYTF.

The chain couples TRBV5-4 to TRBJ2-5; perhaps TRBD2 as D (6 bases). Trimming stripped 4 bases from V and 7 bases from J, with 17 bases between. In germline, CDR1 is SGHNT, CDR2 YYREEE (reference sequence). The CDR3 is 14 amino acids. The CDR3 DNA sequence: TGTGCCAGCAGCCCATTACCCGTCGGGGGGACCCAGTACTTC. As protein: CASSPLPVGGTQYF.

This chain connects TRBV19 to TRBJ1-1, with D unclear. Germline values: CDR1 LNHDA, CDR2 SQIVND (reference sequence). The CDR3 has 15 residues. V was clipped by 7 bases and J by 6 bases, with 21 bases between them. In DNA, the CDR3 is TGTGCCAGTACCGAACGCCCGGGGTGGTCGGCTGAAGCTTTCTTT. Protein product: CASTERPGWSAEAFF.

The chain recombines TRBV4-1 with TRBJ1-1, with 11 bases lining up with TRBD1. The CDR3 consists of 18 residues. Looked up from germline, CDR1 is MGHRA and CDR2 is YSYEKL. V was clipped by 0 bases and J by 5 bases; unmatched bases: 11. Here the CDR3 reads CASSQDHGTGGLRTEAFF. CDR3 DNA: TGCGCCAGCAGCCAAGATCATGGGACAGGGGGTTTAAGGACTGAAGCTTTCTTT.

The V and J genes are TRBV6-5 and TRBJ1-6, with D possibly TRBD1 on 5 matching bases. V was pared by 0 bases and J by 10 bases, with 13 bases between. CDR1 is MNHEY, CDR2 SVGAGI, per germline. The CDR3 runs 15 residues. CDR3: CASSYSRDSISPLHF. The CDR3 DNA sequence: TGTGCCAGCAGTTACTCGAGGGACTCCATCTCACCCCTCCACTTT.

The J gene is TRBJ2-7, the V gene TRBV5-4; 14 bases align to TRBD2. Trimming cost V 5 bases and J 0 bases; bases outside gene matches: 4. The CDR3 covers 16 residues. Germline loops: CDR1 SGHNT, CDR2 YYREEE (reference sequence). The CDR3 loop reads CASRRTSGGLSYEQYF. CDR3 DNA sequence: TGTGCCAGCAGGAGGACTAGCGGGGGGCTCTCCTACGAGCAGTACTTC.

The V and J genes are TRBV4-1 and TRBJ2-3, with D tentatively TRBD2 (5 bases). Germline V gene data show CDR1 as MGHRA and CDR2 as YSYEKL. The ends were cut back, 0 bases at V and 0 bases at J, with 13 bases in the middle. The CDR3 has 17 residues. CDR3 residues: CASSQEFGSTSTDTQYF. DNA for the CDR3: TGCGCCAGCAGCCAAGAGTTTGGGAGCACTAGCACAGATACGCAGTATTTT.

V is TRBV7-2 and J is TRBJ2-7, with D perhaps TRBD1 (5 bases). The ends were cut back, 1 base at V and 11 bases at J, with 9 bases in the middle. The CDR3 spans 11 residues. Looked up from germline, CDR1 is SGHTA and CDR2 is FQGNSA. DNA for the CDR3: TGTGCCAGCAGCTTAGGGGGCCTGGAGTACTTC. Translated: CASSLGGLEYF.